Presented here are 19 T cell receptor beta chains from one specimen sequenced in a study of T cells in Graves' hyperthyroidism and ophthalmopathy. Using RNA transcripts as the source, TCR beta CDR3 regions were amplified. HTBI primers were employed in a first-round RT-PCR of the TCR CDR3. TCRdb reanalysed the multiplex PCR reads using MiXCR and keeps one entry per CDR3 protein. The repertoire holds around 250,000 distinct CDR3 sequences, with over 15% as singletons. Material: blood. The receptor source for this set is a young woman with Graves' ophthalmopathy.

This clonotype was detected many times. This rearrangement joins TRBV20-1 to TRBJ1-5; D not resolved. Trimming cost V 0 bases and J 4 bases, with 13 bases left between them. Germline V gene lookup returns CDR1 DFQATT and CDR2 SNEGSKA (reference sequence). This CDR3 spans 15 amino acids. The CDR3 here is CSAREFISTNQPQHF. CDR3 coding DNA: TGCAGTGCTAGAGAGTTTATCAGCACAAATCAGCCCCAGCATTTT.

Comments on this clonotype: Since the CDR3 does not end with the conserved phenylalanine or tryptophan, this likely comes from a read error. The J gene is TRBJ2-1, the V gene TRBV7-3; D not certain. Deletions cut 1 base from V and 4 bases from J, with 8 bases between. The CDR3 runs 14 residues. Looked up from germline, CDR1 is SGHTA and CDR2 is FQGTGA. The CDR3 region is CASSLSQLYNEQFL. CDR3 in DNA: TGTGCCAGCAGCTTAAGTCAGCTATACAATGAGCAGTTCCTC.

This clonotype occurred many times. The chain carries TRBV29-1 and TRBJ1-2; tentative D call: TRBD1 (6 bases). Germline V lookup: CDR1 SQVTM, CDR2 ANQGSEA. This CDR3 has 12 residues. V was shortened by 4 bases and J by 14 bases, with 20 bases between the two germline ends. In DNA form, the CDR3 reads TGCAGCGTTGCCGGTGTCCAGGGGCGAGGGACCTTC. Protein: CSVAGVQGRGTF.

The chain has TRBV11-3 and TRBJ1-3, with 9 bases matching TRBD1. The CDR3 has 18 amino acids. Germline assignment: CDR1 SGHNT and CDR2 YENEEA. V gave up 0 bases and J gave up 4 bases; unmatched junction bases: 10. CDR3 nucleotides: TGTGCCAGCAGCTTAGAGACCTCCGGGACAGGGATGGGAAACACCATATATTTT. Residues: CASSLETSGTGMGNTIYF.

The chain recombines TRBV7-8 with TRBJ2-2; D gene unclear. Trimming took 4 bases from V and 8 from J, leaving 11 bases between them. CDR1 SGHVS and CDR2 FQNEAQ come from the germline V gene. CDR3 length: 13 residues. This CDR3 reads CASSSEDQGELFF. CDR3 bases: TGTGCCAGCAGCTCAGAGGACCAGGGGGAGCTGTTTTTT.

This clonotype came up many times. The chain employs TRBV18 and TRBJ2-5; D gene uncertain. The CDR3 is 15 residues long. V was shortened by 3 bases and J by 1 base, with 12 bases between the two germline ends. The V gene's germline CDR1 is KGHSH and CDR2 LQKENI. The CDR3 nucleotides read TGTGCCAGCTCACCTAACACCGGAACCCAAGAGACCCAGTACTTC. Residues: CASSPNTGTQETQYF.

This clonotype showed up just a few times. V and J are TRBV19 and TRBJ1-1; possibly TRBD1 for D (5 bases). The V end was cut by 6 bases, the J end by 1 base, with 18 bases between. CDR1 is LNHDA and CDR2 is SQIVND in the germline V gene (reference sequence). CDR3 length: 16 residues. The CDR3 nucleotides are TGTGCCAGTAGCCTACATCAGGGTGAGAAGAACACTGAAGCTTTCTTT. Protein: CASSLHQGEKNTEAFF.

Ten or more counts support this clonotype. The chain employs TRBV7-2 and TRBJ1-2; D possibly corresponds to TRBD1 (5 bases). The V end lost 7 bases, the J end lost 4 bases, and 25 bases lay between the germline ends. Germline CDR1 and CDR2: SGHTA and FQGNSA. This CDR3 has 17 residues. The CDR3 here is CASTGGGDFSDIYGYTF. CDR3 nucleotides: TGTGCCAGCACCGGCGGGGGGGACTTCAGCGATATCTATGGCTACACCTTC.

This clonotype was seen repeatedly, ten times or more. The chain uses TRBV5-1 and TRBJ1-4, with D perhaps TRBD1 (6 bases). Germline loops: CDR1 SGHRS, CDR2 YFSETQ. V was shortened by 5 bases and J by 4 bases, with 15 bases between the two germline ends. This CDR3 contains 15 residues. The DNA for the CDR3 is TGCGCCAGCAGGATAGGGGGAGCCGGTAATGAAAAACTGTTTTTT. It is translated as CASRIGGAGNEKLFF.

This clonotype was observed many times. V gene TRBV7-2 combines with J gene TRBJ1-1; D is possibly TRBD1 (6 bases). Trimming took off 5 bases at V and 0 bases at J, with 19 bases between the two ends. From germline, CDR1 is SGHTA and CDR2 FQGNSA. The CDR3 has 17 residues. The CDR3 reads CASSPTGGRKMNTEAFF. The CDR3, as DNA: TGTGCCAGCAGCCCTACGGGGGGCCGGAAAATGAACACTGAAGCTTTCTTT.

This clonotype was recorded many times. CDR3: CASSPGGNTEAFF. CDR3 sequence (DNA): TGTGCCAGCAGCCCAGGGGGGAACACTGAAGCTTTCTTT. The chain employs TRBV18 and TRBJ1-1; TRBD1 matches at 7 bases. Germline trimming cut 8 bases from V and 1 base from J; bases unmatched to any gene: 4. Germline V gene lookup returns CDR1 KGHSH and CDR2 LQKENI. The CDR3 totals 13 residues. The complete variable domain, with remaining parts taken from reference TRBV18 and TRBJ1-1, reads NAGVMQNPRHLVRRRGQEARLRCSPMKGHSHVYWYRQLPEEGLKFMVYLQKENIIDESGMPKERFSAEFPKEGPSILRIQQVVRGDSAAYFCASSPGGNTEAFFGQGTRLTVV.

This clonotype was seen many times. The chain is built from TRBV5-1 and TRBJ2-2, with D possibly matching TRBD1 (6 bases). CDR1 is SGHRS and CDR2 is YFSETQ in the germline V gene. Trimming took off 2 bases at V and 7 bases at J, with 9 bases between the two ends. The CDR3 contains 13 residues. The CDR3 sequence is CASSFNRDGELFF. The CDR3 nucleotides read TGCGCCAGCAGCTTTAACAGGGACGGGGAGCTGTTTTTT. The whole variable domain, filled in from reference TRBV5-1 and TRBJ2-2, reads KAGVTQTPRYLIKTRGQQVTLSCSPISGHRSVSWYQQTPGQGLQFLFEYFSETQRNKGNFPGRFSGRQFSNSRSEMNVSTLELGDSALYLCASSFNRDGELFFGEGSRLTVL.

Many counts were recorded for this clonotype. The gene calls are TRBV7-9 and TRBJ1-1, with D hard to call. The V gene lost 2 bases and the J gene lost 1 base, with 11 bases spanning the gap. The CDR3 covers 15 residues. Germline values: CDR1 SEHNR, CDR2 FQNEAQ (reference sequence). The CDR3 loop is CASSLHPEKNTEAFF. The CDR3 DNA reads TGTGCCAGCAGCTTACATCCAGAGAAGAACACTGAAGCTTTCTTT.

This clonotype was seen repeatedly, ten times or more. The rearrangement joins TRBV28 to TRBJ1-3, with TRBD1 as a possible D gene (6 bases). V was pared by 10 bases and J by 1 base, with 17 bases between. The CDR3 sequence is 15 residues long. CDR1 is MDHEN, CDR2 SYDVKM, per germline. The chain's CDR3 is CATASGGRSGNTIYF. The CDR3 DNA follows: TGTGCCACGGCGTCGGGGGGCAGATCTGGAAACACCATATATTTT.

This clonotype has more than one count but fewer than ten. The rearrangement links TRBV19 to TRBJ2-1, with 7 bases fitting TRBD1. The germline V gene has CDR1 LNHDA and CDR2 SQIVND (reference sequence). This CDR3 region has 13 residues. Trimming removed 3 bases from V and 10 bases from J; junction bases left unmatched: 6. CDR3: CASSINLGQEQFF. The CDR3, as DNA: TGTGCCAGTAGTATTAATCTGGGACAGGAGCAGTTCTTC.

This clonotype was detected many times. CDR3 DNA sequence: TGCAGTGTCGTCGGGCAGGGGGGCACTGAAGCTTTCTTT. Translated, it gives CSVVGQGGTEAFF. The J gene is TRBJ1-1, the V gene TRBV20-1, with TRBD1 identical over 7 bases. The CDR3 has 13 residues. Per germline, CDR1 DFQATT and CDR2 SNEGSKA (reference sequence). The ends lost 7 bases at V and 4 bases at J; junction bases unmatched: 9.

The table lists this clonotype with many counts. The CDR3 loop is CASSLAHVVLAGATDTQYF. The CDR3 nucleotides are TGTGCCAGCAGTTTAGCGCATGTTGTGCTAGCGGGGGCCACAGATACGCAGTATTTT. The rearrangement uses TRBV12-3 or TRBV12-4 and TRBJ2-3; TRBD2 matches at 10 bases. This CDR3 comprises 19 residues. Unmatched junction bases numbered 11, after V lost 0 bases and J lost 2 bases.

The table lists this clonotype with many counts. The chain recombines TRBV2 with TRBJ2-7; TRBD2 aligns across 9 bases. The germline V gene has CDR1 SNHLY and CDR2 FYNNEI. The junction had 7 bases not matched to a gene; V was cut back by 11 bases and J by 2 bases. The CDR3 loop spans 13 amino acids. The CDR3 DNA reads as TGTGCCGGATGGACTAGCGAGACCTACGAGCAGTACTTC. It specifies CAGWTSETYEQYF.

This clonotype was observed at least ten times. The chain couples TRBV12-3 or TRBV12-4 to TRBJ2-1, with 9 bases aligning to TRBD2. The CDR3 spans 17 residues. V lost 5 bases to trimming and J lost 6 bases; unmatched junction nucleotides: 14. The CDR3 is CASSTSSPTSGPNEQFF. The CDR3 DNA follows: TGTGCCAGCAGTACCTCCTCCCCCACTAGCGGGCCCAATGAGCAGTTCTTC.